This T cell receptor (beta chain) derives from a study of low-dose radiotherapy and immunotherapy resistance in tumors. This clonotype was seen repeatedly, ten times or more. Germline CDR1 and CDR2: LGHDT and YNNKEL (reference sequence). Trimming at V came to 4 bases and at J to 7 bases, leaving 15 bases not matched to a gene. The CDR3 extends over 16 amino acids. As to time point: before trial treatment. Those eligible were patients bearing advanced solid tumors lacking tumor-infiltrating lymphocytes. Gene-specific TRAV and TRBV primers were used for first-strand cDNA, covering alpha and beta chains. TCR amplification involved about 21 PCR cycles with a constant-region primer and V-primer adapter. From the reads, TCRdb called clonotypes with MiXCR, one entry per CDR3 protein. The table lists 80,000 to 95,000 distinct CDR3 sequences, 9.4% of them singletons.

The chain uses TRBV3-1 and TRBJ2-7, with TRBD2 matching over 8 bases. Source: PBMCs, taken before treatment. This TCR came from a male donor with prostate cancer. This chain's CDR3 is CASSPGLEAWSGEQYF. DNA for the CDR3: TGTGCCAGCAGCCCGGGACTAGAGGCTTGGTCAGGAGAGCAGTACTTC.